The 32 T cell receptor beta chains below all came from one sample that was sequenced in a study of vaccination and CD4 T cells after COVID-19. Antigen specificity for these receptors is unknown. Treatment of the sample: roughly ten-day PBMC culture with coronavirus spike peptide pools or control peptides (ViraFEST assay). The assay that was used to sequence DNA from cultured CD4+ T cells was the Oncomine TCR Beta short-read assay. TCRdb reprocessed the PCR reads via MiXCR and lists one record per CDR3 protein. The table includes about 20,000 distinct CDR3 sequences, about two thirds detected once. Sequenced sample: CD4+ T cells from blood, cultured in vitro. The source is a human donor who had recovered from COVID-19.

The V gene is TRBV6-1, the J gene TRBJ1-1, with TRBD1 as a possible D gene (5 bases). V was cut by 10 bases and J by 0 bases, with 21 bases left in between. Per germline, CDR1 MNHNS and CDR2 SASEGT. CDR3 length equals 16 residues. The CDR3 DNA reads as TGTGCCACCATAAAGGACTGGGGCCTAGTGAACACTGAAGCTTTCTTT. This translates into CATIKDWGLVNTEAFF.

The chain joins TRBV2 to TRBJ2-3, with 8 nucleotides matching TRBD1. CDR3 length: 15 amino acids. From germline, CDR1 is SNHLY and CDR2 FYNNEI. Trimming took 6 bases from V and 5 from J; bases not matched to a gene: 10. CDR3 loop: CASRSGGNGRDTQYF. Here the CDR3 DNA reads TGTGCCAGCAGATCAGGGGGCAACGGTAGAGATACGCAGTATTTT.

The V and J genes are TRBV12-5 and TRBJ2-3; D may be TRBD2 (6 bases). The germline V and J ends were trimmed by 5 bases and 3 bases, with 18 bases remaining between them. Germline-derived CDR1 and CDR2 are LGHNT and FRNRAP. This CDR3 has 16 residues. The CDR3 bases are TGTGCTAGTGGTCACCTAGGGGCAGGGAGGACAGATACGCAGTATTTT. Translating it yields CASGHLGAGRTDTQYF.

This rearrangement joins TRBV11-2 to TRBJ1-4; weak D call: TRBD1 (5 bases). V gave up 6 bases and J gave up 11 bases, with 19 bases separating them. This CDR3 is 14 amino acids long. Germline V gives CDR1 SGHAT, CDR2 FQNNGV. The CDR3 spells CASSDGAGMGKLFF. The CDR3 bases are TGTGCCAGCAGTGACGGGGCAGGGATGGGGAAACTGTTTTTT.

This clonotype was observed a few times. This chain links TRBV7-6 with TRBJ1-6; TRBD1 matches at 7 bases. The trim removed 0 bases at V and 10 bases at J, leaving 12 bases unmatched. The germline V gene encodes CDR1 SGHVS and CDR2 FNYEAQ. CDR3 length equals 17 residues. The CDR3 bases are TGTGCCAGCAGCTTAGCTTCAGTAGGGACAGAGGGGTCACCCCTCCACTTT. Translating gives CASSLASVGTEGSPLHF.

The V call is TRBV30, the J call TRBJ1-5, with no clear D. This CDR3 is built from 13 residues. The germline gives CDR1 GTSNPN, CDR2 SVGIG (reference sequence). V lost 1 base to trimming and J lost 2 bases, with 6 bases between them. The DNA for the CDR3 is TGTGCCTGGAGTGGGGCGGGCAATCAGCCCCAGCATTTT. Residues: CAWSGAGNQPQHF.

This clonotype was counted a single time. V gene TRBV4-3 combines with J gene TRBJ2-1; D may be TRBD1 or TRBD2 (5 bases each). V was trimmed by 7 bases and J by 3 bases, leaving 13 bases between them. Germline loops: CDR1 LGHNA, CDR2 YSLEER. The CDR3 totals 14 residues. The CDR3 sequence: CASTSGDRYNEQFF. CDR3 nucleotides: TGCGCCAGCACCTCCGGGGACCGCTACAATGAGCAGTTCTTC.

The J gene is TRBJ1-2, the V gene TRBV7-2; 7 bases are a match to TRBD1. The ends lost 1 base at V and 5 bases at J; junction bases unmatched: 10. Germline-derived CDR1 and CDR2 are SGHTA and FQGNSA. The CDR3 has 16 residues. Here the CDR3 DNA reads TGTGCCAGCAGCTTAGTGGCCGCCGGGACAGTTTATGGCTACACCTTC. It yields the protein CASSLVAAGTVYGYTF. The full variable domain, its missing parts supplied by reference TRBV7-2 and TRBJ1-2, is GAGVSQSPSNKVTEKGKDVELRCDPISGHTALYWYRQSLGQGLEFLIYFQGNSAPDKSGLPSDRFSAERTGGSVSTLTIQRTQQEDSAVYLCASSLVAAGTVYGYTFGSGTRLTVV.

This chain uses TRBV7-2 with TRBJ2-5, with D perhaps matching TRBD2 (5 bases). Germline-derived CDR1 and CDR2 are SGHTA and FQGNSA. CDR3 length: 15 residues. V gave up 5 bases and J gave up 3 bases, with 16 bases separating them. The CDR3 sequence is CASSRQERSKETQYF. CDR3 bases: TGTGCCAGCAGCCGCCAGGAGCGGAGCAAAGAGACCCAGTACTTC.

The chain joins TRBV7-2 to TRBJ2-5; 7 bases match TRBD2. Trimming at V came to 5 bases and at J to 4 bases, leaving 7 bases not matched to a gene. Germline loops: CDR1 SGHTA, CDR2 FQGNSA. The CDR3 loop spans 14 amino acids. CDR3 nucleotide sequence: TGTGCCAGCAGCAAGAAGCGGGAAGGAGAGACCCAGTACTTC. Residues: CASSKKREGETQYF.

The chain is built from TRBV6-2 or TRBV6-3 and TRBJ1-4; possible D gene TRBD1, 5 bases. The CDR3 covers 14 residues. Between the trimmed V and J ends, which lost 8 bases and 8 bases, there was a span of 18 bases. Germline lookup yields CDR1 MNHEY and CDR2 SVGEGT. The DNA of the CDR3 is TGTGCCAGCCGTCGACCTGCAGGGACCGAAAAACTGTTTTTT. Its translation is CASRRPAGTEKLFF.

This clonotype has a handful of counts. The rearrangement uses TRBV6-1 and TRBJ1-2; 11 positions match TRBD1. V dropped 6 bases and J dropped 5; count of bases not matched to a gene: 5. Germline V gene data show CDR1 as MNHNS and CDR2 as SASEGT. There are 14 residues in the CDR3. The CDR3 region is CASSAGTGGYGYTF. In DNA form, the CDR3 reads TGTGCCAGCAGCGCCGGGACAGGGGGGTATGGCTACACCTTC.

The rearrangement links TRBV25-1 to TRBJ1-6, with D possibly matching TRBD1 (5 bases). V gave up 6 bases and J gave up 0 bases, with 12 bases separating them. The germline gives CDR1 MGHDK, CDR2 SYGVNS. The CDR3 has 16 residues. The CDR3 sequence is CASRETVSSYNSPLHF. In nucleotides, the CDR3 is TGTGCCAGCAGGGAGACAGTGAGCTCCTATAATTCACCCCTCCACTTT. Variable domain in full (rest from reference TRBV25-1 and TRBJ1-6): EADIYQTPRYLVIGTGKKITLECSQTMGHDKMYWYQQDPGMELHLIHYSYGVNSTEKGDLSSESTVSRIRTEHFPLTLESARPSHTSQYLCASRETVSSYNSPLHFGNGTRLTVT.

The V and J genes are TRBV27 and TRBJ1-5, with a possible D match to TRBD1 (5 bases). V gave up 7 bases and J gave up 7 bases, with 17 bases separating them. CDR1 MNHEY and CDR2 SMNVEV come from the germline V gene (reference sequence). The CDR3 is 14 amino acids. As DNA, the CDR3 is TGTGCCAGCATGAGGGGCGATGGAATACAGCCCCAGCATTTT. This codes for CASMRGDGIQPQHF.

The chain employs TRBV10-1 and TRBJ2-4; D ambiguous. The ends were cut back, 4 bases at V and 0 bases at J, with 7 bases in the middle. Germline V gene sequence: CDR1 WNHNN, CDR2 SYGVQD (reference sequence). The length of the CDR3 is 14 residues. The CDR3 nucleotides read TGCGCCAGCAGTGTTGTCTTAGCCAAAAACATTCAGTACTTC. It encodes CASSVVLAKNIQYF.

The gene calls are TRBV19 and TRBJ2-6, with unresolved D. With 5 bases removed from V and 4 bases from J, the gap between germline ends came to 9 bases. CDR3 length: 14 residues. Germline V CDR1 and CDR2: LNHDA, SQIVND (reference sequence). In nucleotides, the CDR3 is TGTGCCAGTAGTGGAGCGAAGGGGGCCAACGTCCTGACTTTC. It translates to CASSGAKGANVLTF.

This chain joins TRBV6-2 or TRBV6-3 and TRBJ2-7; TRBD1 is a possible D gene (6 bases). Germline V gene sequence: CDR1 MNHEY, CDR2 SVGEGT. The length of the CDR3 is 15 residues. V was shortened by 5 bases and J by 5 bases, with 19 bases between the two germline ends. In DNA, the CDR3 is TGTGCCAGCAGTCCCAACAGGGTGCCACAGCACGAGCAGTACTTC. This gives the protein CASSPNRVPQHEQYF.

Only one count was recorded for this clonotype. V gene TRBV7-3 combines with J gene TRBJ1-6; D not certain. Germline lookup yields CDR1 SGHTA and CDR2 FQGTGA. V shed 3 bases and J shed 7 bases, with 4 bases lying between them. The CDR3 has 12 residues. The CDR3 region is CASSFQNSPLHF. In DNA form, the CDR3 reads TGTGCCAGCAGCTTCCAGAATTCACCCCTCCACTTT.

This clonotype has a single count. The CDR3 region is CSVPWSGGPSNEKLFF. The CDR3 nucleotides read TGCAGTGTACCATGGAGTGGGGGACCATCTAATGAAAAACTGTTTTTT. The chain couples TRBV20-1 to TRBJ1-4; tentative D call: TRBD1 (5 bases). With 7 bases removed from V and 3 bases from J, the gap between germline ends came to 21 bases. The CDR3 spans 16 residues. Per germline, CDR1 DFQATT and CDR2 SNEGSKA (reference sequence).

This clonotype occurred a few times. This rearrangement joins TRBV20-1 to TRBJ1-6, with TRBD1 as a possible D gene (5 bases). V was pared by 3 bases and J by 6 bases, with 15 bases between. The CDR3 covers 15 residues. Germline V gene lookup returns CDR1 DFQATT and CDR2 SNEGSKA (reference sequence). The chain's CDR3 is CSASPQGGGNSPLHF. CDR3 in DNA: TGCAGTGCTAGCCCCCAGGGTGGTGGTAATTCACCCCTCCACTTT.

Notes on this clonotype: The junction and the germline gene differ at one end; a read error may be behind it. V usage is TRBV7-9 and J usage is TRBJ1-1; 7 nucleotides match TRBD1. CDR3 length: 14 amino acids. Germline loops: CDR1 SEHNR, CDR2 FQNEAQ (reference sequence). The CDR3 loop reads CASTLMGQSTEAFF. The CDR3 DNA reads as TGTGCCAGCACCTTAATGGGACAGAGCACTGAAGCTTTCTTT.

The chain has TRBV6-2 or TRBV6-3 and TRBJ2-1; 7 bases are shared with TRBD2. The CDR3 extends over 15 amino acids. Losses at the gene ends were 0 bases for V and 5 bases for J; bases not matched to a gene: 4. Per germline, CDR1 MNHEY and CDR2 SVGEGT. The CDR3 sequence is CASSYSRTSHNEQFF. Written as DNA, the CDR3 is TGTGCCAGCAGTTACTCGAGGACTAGTCACAATGAGCAGTTCTTC.

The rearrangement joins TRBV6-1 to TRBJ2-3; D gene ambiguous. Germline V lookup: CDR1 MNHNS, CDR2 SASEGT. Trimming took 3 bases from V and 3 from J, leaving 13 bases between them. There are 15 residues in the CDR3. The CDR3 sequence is CASSDTPSPTDTQYF. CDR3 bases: TGTGCCAGCAGTGACACCCCCTCTCCAACAGATACGCAGTATTTT.

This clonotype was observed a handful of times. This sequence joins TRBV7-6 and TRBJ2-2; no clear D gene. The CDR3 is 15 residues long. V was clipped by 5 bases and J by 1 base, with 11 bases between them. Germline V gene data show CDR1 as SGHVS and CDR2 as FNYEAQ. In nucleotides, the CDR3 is TGTGCCAGCAGCCCCGAGGTCTTGAACACCGGGGAGCTGTTTTTT. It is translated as CASSPEVLNTGELFF.

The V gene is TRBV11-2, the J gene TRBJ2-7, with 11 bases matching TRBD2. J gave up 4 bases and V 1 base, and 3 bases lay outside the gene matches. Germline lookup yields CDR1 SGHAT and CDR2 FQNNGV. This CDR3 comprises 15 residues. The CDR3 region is CASSLVLAGVYEQYF. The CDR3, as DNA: TGTGCCAGCAGCTTAGTACTAGCGGGAGTATACGAGCAGTACTTC. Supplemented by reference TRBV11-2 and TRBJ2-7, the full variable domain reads EAGVAQSPRYKIIEKRQSVAFWCNPISGHATLYWYQQILGQGPKLLIQFQNNGVVDDSQLPKDRFSAERLKGVDSTLKIQPAKLEDSAVYLCASSLVLAGVYEQYFGPGTRLTVT.

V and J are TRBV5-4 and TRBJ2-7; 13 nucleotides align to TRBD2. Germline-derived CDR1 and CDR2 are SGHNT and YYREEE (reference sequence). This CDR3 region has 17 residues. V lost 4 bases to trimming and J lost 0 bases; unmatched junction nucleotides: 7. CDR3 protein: CASSPGLAGAISYEQYF. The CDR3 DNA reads TGTGCCAGCAGCCCCGGACTAGCGGGAGCGATCTCCTACGAGCAGTACTTC.

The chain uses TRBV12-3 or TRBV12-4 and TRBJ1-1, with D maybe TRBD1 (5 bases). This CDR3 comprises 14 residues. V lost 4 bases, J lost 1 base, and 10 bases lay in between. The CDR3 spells CASSSTGRNTEAFF. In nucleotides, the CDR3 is TGTGCCAGCAGTTCAACAGGTAGGAACACTGAAGCTTTCTTT.

The CDR3 region has the DNA TGTGCCAGCAGTGAAGCTGGGAGGAGCGACTTTGTTAATTCACCCCTCCACTTT. Amino acids: CASSEAGRSDFVNSPLHF. The genes are TRBV25-1 and TRBJ1-6, with D unresolved. Trimming pared 2 bases from V and 6 bases from J, leaving 20 bases between. The CDR3 covers 18 residues. CDR1 and CDR2 from the germline V gene are MGHDK and SYGVNS.

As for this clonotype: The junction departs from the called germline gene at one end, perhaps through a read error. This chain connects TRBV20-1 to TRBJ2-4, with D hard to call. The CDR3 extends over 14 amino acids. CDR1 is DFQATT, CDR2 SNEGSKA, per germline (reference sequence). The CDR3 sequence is CSAREFIAKNIQYF. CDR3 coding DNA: TGCAGTGCTCGAGAATTTATAGCCAAAAACATTCAGTACTTC.

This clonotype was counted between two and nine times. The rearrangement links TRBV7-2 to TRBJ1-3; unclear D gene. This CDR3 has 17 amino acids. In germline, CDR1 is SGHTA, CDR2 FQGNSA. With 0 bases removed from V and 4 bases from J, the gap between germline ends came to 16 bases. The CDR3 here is CASSLAQTASRGNTIYF. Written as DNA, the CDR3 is TGTGCCAGCAGCTTAGCGCAGACGGCTTCTAGGGGAAACACCATATATTTT. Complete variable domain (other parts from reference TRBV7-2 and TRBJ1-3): GAGVSQSPSNKVTEKGKDVELRCDPISGHTALYWYRQSLGQGLEFLIYFQGNSAPDKSGLPSDRFSAERTGGSVSTLTIQRTQQEDSAVYLCASSLAQTASRGNTIYFGEGSWLTVV.

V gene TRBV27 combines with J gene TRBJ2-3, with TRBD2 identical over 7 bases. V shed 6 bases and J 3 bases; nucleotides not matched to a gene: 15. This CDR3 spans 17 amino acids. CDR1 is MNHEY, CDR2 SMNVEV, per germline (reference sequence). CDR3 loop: CASSLNRLGAGTDTQYF. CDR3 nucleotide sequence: TGTGCCAGCAGCCTAAACCGCCTAGGAGCGGGGACAGATACGCAGTATTTT.

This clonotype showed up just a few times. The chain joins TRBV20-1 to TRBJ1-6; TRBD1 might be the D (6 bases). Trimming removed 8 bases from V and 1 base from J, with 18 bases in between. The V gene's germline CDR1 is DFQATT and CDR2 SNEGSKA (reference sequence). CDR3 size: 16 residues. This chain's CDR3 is CSTLRGGASYNSPLHF. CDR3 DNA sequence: TGCAGTACCCTTAGGGGGGGAGCTTCCTATAATTCACCCCTCCACTTT.